The 2 T cell receptor beta chains given below trace back to one sample, sequenced in a study of T-cell reconstitution after alpha-beta-depleted transplantation in children. TCRbeta library construction was performed incorporating unique molecular identifiers. Each CDR3 protein gets one entry after TCRdb re-called the PCR reads with MiXCR. The table lists just under 550,000 distinct CDR3 sequences, 15% to 20% of them singletons. Source: PBMCs from the stem cell graft donor, taken from the stem cell graft. Receptors were obtained from a human donor who donated a stem cell graft to a child with acute lymphoblastic leukemia.

The J gene is TRBJ1-5, the V gene TRBV12-3 or TRBV12-4, with 8 positions matching TRBD1. This CDR3 contains 16 residues. V trimming: 5 bases; J trimming: 11 bases; junction bases outside the gene matches: 17. CDR3: CASSLHPTGVVKTQHF. In DNA, the CDR3 is TGTGCCAGCAGTCTTCACCCGACAGGGGTGGTGAAAACCCAGCATTTT.

The chain carries TRBV11-1 and TRBJ2-7; 12 nucleotides match TRBD1. Unmatched junction bases numbered 10, after V lost 3 bases and J lost 1 base. This CDR3 is 18 amino acids long. The germline CDR1 and CDR2 sequences are SGHAT and FQDESV (reference sequence). CDR3 residues: CASSFFRDRGPDSYEQYF. The CDR3 bases are TGTGCCAGCAGCTTTTTCCGGGACAGGGGGCCTGATTCCTACGAGCAGTACTTC.